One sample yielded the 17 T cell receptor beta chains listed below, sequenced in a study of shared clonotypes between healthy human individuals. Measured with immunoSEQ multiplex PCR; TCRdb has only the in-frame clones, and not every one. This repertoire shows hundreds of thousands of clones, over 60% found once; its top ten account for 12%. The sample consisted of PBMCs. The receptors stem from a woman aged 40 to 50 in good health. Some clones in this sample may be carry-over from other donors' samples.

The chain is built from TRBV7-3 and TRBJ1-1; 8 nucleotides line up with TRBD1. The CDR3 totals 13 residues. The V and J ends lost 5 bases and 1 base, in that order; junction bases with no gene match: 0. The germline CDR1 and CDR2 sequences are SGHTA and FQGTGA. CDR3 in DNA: TGTGCCAGCAGCACAGGGGGGAACACTGAAGCTTTCTTT. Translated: CASSTGGNTEAFF.

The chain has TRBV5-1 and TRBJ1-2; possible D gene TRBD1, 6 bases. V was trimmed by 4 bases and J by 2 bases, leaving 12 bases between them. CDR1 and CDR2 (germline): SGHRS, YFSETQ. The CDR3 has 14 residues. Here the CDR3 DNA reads TGCGCCAGCAGCCCCTATACAGGGAACTATGGCTACACCTTC. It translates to CASSPYTGNYGYTF.

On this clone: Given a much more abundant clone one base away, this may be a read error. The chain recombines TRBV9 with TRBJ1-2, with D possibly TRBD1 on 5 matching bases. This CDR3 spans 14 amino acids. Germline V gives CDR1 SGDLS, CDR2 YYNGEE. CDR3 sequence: CASSARQSHYDYTF. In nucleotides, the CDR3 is TGTGCCAGCAGCGCGCGACAGAGTCACTATGACTACACCTTC.

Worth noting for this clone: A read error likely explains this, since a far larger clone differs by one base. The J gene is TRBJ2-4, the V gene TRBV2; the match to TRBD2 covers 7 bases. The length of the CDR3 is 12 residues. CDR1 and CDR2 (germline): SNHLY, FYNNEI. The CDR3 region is CVTRDYKNIQYF. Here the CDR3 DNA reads TGTGTCACTAGGGACTACAAAAACATTCAGTACTTC.

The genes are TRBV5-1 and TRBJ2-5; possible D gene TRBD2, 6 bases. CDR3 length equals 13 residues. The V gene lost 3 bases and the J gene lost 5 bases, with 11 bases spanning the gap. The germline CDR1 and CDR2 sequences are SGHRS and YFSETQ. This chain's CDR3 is CASSSGVGETQYF. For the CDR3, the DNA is TGCGCCAGCAGCTCGGGAGTAGGTGAGACCCAGTACTTC.

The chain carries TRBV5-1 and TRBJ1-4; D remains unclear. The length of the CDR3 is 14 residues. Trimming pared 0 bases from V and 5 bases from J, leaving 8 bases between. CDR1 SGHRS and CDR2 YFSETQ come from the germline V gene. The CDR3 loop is CASSLAGGNEKLFF. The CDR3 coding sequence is TGCGCCAGCAGCTTGGCCGGCGGGAATGAAAAACTGTTTTTT. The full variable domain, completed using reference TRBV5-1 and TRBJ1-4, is KAGVTQTPRYLIKTRGQQVTLSCSPISGHRSVSWYQQTPGQGLQFLFEYFSETQRNKGNFPGRFSGRQFSNSRSEMNVSTLELGDSALYLCASSLAGGNEKLFFGSGTQLSVL.

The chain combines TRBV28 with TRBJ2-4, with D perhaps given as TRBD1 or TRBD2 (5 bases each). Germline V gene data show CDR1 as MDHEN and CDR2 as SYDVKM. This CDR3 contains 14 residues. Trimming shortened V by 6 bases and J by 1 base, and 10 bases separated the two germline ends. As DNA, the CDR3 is TGTGCCAGCAGCCCTGGGGGTGCCAAAAACATTCAGTACTTC. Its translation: CASSPGGAKNIQYF. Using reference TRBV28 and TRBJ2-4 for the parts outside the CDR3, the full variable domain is DVKVTQSSRYLVKRTGEKVFLECVQDMDHENMFWYRQDPGLGLRLIYFSYDVKMKEKGDIPEGYSVSREKKERFSLILESASTNQTSMYLCASSPGGAKNIQYFGAGTRLSVL.

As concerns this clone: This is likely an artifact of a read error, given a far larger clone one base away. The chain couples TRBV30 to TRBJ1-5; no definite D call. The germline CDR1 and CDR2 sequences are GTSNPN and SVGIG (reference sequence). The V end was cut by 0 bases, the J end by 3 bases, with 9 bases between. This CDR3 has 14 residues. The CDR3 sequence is CAWSVRELNQPQHF. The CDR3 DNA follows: TGTGCCTGGAGTGTGAGGGAGCTCAATCAGCCCCAGCATTTT.

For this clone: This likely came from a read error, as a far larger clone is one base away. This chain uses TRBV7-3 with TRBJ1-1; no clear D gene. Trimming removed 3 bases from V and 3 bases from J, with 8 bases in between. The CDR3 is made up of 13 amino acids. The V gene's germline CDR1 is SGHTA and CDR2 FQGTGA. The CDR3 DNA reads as TGTGCCAGCAGCTTCGCCCAGGACACTGAAGCTTTCTTT. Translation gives CASSFAQDTEAFF.

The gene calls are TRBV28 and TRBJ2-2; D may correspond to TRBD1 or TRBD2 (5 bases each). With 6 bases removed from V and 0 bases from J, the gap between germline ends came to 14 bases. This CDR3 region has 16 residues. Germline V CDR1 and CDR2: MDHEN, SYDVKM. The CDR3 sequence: CASSLRQRPNTGELFF. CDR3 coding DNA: TGTGCCAGCAGCTTACGACAGCGGCCGAACACCGGGGAGCTGTTTTTT.

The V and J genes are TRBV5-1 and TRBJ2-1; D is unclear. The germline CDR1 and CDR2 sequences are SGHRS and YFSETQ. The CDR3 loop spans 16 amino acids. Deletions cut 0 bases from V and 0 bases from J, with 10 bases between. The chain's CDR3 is CASSLGSFGSYNEQFF. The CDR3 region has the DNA TGCGCCAGCAGCTTGGGGTCATTTGGCTCCTACAATGAGCAGTTCTTC.

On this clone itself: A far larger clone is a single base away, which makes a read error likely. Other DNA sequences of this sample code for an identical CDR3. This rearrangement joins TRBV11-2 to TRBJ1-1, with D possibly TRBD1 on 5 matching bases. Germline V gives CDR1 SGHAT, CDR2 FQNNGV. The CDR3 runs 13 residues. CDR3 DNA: TGTGCCAGCAGCCAAGCGAGGGGCACTGAAGCTTTCTTC. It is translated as CASSQARGTEAFF.

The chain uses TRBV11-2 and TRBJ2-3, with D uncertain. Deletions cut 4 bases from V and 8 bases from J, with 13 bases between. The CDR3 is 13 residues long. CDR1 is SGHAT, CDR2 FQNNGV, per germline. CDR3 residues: CASSSSLVGTQYF. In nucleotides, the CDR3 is TGTGCCAGCAGCTCATCTTTGGTGGGTACGCAGTATTTT.

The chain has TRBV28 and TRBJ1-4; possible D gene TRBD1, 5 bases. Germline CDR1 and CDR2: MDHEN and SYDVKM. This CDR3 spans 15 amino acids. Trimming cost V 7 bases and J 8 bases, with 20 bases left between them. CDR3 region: CASTPRGREGEKLFF. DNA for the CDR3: TGTGCCAGCACCCCTCGGGGCAGGGAGGGCGAAAAACTGTTTTTT.

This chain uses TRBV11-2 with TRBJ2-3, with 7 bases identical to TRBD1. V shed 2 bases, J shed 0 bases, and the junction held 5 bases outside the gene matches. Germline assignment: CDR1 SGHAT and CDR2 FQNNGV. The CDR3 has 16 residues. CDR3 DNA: TGTGCCAGCAGCTTATTCGGGACAGAGAGCACAGATACGCAGTATTTT. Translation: CASSLFGTESTDTQYF. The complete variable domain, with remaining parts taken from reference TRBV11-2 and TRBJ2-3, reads EAGVAQSPRYKIIEKRQSVAFWCNPISGHATLYWYQQILGQGPKLLIQFQNNGVVDDSQLPKDRFSAERLKGVDSTLKIQPAKLEDSAVYLCASSLFGTESTDTQYFGPGTRLTVL.

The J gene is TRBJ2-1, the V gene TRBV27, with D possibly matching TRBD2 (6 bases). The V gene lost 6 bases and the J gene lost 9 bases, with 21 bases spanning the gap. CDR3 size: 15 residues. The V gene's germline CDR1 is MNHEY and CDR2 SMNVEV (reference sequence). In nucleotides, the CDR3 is TGTGCCAGCAGCATAAGGAGTCTAGCGTCTACTGAGCAGTTCTTC. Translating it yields CASSIRSLASTEQFF.

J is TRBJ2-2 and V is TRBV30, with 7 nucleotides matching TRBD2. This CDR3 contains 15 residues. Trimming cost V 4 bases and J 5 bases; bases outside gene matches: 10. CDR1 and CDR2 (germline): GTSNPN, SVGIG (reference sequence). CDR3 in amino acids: CAWTHNPAGTGELFF. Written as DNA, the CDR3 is TGTGCCTGGACTCATAATCCAGCGGGAACCGGGGAGCTGTTTTTT. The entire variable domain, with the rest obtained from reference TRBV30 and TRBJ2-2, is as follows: SQTIHQWPATLVQPVGSPLSLECTVEGTSNPNLYWYRQAAGRGLQLLFYSVGIGQISSEVPQNLSASRPQDRQFILSSKKLLLSDSGFYLCAWTHNPAGTGELFFGEGSRLTVL.